Following are 5 T cell receptor beta chains from one sample sequenced in a study of T cell repertoires in cytomegalovirus infection. TCRdb ran MiXCR on the reads and lists one entry per CDR3 protein. The table shows 500,000 to 600,000 distinct CDR3 sequences, with approximately 16% occurring only once. Material: CD8+ T cells from PBMCs. The receptors derive from a human donor in good health (CMV status not recorded). Some clones in this sample may be carry-over from other donors' samples.

This clonotype was counted between two and nine times. The V call is TRBV5-4, the J call TRBJ1-1; TRBD1 matches at 8 bases. Trimming cost V 3 bases and J 5 bases; bases outside gene matches: 9. The CDR3 spans 15 residues. Germline V CDR1 and CDR2: SGHNT, YYREEE (reference sequence). CDR3: CASSSKTGEWTEAFF. The CDR3 coding sequence is TGTGCCAGCAGCTCAAAGACAGGGGAGTGGACTGAAGCTTTCTTT.

There are a few counts of this clonotype. The chain employs TRBV9 and TRBJ2-1; 13 positions agree with TRBD2. In germline, CDR1 is SGDLS, CDR2 YYNGEE. V shed 3 bases, J shed 3 bases, and the junction held 6 bases outside the gene matches. The CDR3 has 17 residues. The CDR3 spells CASSAGTSGTNYNEQFF. The CDR3 bases are TGTGCCAGCAGCGCCGGGACTAGCGGGACGAACTACAATGAGCAGTTCTTC.

This clonotype was found many times. V gene TRBV7-6 combines with J gene TRBJ1-2; D gene unclear. The V and J ends lost 0 bases and 0 bases respectively, with 14 bases between them. The V gene's germline CDR1 is SGHVS and CDR2 FNYEAQ. The CDR3 is 17 residues long. Here the CDR3 reads CASSLAPMAGSNYGYTF. CDR3 nucleotides: TGTGCCAGCAGCTTAGCCCCTATGGCGGGATCTAACTATGGCTACACCTTC. Full variable domain (rest looked up from reference TRBV7-6 and TRBJ1-2): GAGVSQSPRYKVTKRGQDVALRCDPISGHVSLYWYRQALGQGPEFLTYFNYEAQQDKSGLPNDRFSAERPEGSISTLTIQRTEQRDSAMYRCASSLAPMAGSNYGYTFGSGTRLTVV.

This clonotype was observed at least ten times. The chain uses TRBV10-3 and TRBJ1-3; D is undetermined. Per germline, CDR1 ENHRY and CDR2 SYGVKD. Trimming removed 0 bases at V and 4 bases at J, with 13 bases between. This CDR3 contains 16 residues. CDR3 region: CAISESATDPGNTIYF. CDR3 nucleotide sequence: TGTGCCATCAGTGAGTCGGCGACCGACCCGGGAAACACCATATATTTT.

J is TRBJ2-2 and V is TRBV5-6; D is undetermined. The CDR3 covers 12 residues. V was pared by 4 bases and J by 4 bases, with 5 bases between. CDR1 and CDR2 (germline): SGHDT, YYEEEE. The CDR3 is CASSIPTGELFF. The CDR3 coding sequence is TGTGCCAGCAGCATTCCCACCGGGGAGCTGTTTTTT.